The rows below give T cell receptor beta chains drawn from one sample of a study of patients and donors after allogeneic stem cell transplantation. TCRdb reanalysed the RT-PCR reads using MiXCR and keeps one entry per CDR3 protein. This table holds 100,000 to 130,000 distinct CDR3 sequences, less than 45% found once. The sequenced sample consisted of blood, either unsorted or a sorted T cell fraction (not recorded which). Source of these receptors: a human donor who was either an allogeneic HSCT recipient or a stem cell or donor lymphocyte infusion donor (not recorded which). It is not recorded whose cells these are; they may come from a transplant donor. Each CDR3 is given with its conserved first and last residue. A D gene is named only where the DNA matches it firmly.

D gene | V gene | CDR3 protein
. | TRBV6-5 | CASSTLTSSYNSPLHF
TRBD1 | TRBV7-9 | CASSLARVDRGDYGYTF
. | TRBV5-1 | CASSLGGESIQYF
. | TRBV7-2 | CASSLERDTEAFF
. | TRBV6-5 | CASSYSGTNTEAFF
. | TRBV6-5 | CASSYSIGGSSYNEQFF
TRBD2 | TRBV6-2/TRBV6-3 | CASSFREGPNEQFF
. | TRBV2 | CASQIGTPGNNSPLHF
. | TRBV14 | CASSQGLGPYGYTF
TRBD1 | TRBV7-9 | CASSGQGGDTQYF
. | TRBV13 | CASSLTATNYGYTF
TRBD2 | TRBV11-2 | CASSLGGGVLSETQYF